This T cell receptor beta chain was recovered during a study of graft-versus-host responses after intestinal transplantation. Study details: Once they had received anti-thymocyte globulin induction, all recipients took tacrolimus and steroids for approximately three years.

A word on this clone: The antigen is unknown.

Study observations and caveats: Within allografts, high graft-versus-host to host-versus-graft clonal ratios were seen among patients with graft-donor T cell macrochimerism. Early post-transplant HvG declines tracked with peak circulating GvH clone levels. Some GvH clones appeared in ileal mucosa or blood before recipient bone marrow.

Sequencing used immunoSEQ multiplex PCR; TCRdb keeps in-frame clones, though not all of them. The sample comprises approximately 99,000 clones, 91% of which are singletons, and 0.18% rests with the top ten. Germline CDR1 and CDR2: LNHDA and SQIVND (reference sequence). Germline trimming cut 4 bases from V and 0 bases from J; bases unmatched to any gene: 21. This CDR3 is built from 21 residues. The receptor's source is a human donor who was the organ donor for an intestinal transplant. The starting material was unstimulated CD4+ T cells sorted from spleen or lymph node cells, obtained before transplant. The rearrangement links TRBV19 to TRBJ2-7; 10 bases line up with TRBD1. CDR3 coding DNA: TGTGCCAGTAGTAAACACGCCGGGACAGGGGTCGGGCGGGGAAGCTCCTACGAGCAGTACTTC. Translation: CASSKHAGTGVGRGSSYEQYF.